The clone carrying this TCR beta chain showed up just a few times. As yet, its antigen is unknown. Preparation of the TCRbeta library used unique molecular identifiers. TCRdb used MiXCR to reprocess the PCR reads, holding one entry per CDR3 protein. The sample shows 97,000 or so distinct CDR3 sequences, approximately 6% of them seen only once. This sample stems from a study of T-cell reconstitution after alpha-beta-depleted transplantation in children. Study-level results: At one year after transplant, newly produced T cells mostly accounted for T-cell counts and diversity. Two months or so post-transplant, alpha-beta T cells reportedly derived from several hundred expanded graft clones. Surviving recipient T cells and thymic progenitors underlay high day-60 TCRbeta diversity in some patients.

The length of the CDR3 is 16 residues. Germline CDR1 and CDR2: DFQATT and SNEGSKA (reference sequence). Trimming cost V 1 base and J 1 base, with 14 bases left between them. The input for sequencing was PBMCs, mostly from graft donor cells, taken 60 days after TCRalphabeta/CD19-depleted stem cell transplant. This chain links TRBV20-1 with TRBJ1-5; D not resolved. This TCR was recovered from a female patient aged 2 to 10 who had a stem cell transplant for Fanconi anemia, so the T cells may come from the graft donor. The CDR3 here is CSARGWGWGSNQPQHF. DNA of the CDR3: TGCAGTGCTAGAGGGTGGGGTTGGGGAAGCAATCAGCCCCAGCATTTT.